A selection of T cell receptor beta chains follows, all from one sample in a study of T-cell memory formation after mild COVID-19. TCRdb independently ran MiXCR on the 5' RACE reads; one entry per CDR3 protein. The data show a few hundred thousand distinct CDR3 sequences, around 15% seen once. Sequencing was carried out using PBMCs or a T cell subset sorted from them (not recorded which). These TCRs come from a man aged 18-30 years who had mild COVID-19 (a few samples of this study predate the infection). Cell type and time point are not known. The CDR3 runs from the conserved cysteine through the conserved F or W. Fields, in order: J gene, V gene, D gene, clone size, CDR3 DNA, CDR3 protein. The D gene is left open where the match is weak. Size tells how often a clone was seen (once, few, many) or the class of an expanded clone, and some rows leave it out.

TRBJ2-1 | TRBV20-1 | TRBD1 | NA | TGCAGTGCTCCCAGGGGGCCCACATACAATGAGCAGTTCTTC | CSAPRGPTYNEQFF
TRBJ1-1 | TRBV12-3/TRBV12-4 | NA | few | TGTGCCAGCAGCCTGAGGCCAGTTAACACTGAAGCTTTCTTT | CASSLRPVNTEAFF
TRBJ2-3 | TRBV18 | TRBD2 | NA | TGTGCCAGCTCACCGTTTACTAGCGGGGGGGCGTCAGATACGCAGTATTTT | CASSPFTSGGASDTQYF
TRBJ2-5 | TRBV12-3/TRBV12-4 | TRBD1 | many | TGTGCCAGCAGTTTAGGGGACAGGGCTCAAGAGACCCAGTACTTC | CASSLGDRAQETQYF
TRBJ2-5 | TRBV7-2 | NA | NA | TGTGCCAGCAGCTCCCTGCCCCAAGAGACCCAGTACTTC | CASSSLPQETQYF
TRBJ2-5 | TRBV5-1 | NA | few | TGCGCCAGCAGCTTGGGAGTGGGACCCCAAGAGACCCAGTACTTC | CASSLGVGPQETQYF
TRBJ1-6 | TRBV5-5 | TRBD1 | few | TGTGCCAGCAGCATGGACAGGGCGGACTCACCCCTCCACTTT | CASSMDRADSPLHF
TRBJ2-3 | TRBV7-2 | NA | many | TGTGCCAGCAGCTTAATGGGAACAGATACGCAGTATTTT | CASSLMGTDTQYF
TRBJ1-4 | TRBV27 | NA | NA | TGTGCCAGCAAAAATCAGGGGATTGCTGAAAAACTGTTTTTT | CASKNQGIAEKLFF
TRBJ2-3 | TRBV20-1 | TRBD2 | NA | TGCAGTGCTGTAGCGGGGGGGCCCGCAGATACGCAGTATTTT | CSAVAGGPADTQYF
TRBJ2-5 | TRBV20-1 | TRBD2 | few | TGCAGTGCGCGTGGGGGAGCGGGGCAAGAGACCCAGTACTTC | CSARGGAGQETQYF